This is a list of T cell receptor beta chains from one sample in a study of early T cells in non-severe SARS-CoV-2 infection. MiXCR was run by TCRdb on the 5' RACE reads, yielding one entry per CDR3 protein. Of tens of thousands of distinct CDR3 sequences in the sample, 9.5% to 15% are singletons; the top ten hold roughly 4.5%. Sequencing was done on a sample of whole blood. These receptors came from an adult who was a healthcare worker with PCR-confirmed SARS-CoV-2 infection or an uninfected control (not recorded which). CDR3s include the opening cysteine and the closing phenylalanine or tryptophan. Fields, in order: J gene, V gene, CDR3 protein.

J: TRBJ2-1; V: TRBV6-1; CDR3: CASTTTMVVWDNEQFF
J: TRBJ2-3; V: TRBV29-1; CDR3: CSADEGGTDTQYF
J: TRBJ2-1; V: TRBV11-2; CDR3: CASSSLRGSYNEQFF
J: TRBJ1-1; V: TRBV4-1; CDR3: CASSHPTGMAIEAFF
J: TRBJ2-3; V: TRBV2; CDR3: CASRLERADTQYF
J: TRBJ2-3; V: TRBV6-2/TRBV6-3; CDR3: CASSYVVGDTQYF
J: TRBJ1-5; V: TRBV7-2; CDR3: CASSATFKGQPQHF
J: TRBJ2-1; V: TRBV10-3; CDR3: CAISESTSQNEQFF
J: TRBJ1-5; V: TRBV6-5; CDR3: CASSYSRNQPQHF
J: TRBJ2-7; V: TRBV28; CDR3: CASSFLREPYEQYF
J: TRBJ2-1; V: TRBV6-5; CDR3: CASYPAGVSRGEQFF
J: TRBJ1-2; V: TRBV20-1; CDR3: CSARRDNEDYGYTF
J: TRBJ1-4; V: TRBV2; CDR3: CASIRAKSATNEKLFF
J: TRBJ2-7; V: TRBV7-2; CDR3: CASSPWDRGNYEQYF
J: TRBJ1-4; V: TRBV10-1; CDR3: CARSIPGQPTNEKLFF
J: TRBJ1-5; V: TRBV6-5; CDR3: CASSYRLGGNQPQHF
J: TRBJ1-2; V: TRBV12-5; CDR3: CASGRDRGFGYTF
J: TRBJ1-1; V: TRBV7-2; CDR3: CASASGTGSSEAFF
J: TRBJ2-7; V: TRBV3-1; CDR3: CASSHGQGVYEQYF
J: TRBJ2-5; V: TRBV11-2; CDR3: CASSYPPEQTQYF
J: TRBJ1-2; V: TRBV5-1; CDR3: CASSPPSDAYGYTF
J: TRBJ1-5; V: TRBV28; CDR3: CASRLRRDSLYSNQPQHF
J: TRBJ2-5; V: TRBV20-1; CDR3: CSARDPPGQETQCF
J: TRBJ2-4; V: TRBV4-3; CDR3: CASSQVFAVGTRRDIQYF
J: TRBJ2-7; V: TRBV5-4; CDR3: CASSLITGGEQYF
J: TRBJ2-7; V: TRBV20-1; CDR3: CSARPRDRLYEQYF
J: TRBJ2-2; V: TRBV10-1; CDR3: CASSERRVNTGELFF
J: TRBJ2-1; V: TRBV20-1; CDR3: CSAGLAGLLSYNEQFF
J: TRBJ2-3; V: TRBV6-2/TRBV6-3; CDR3: CASSYGSGDTVTQYF
J: TRBJ1-2; V: TRBV6-6; CDR3: CASRGGDRRPYYGYTF
J: TRBJ2-7; V: TRBV7-9; CDR3: CASSRFGTSGNTYEQYF
J: TRBJ2-5; V: TRBV5-4; CDR3: CASSDGGRETQYF
J: TRBJ2-7; V: TRBV5-6; CDR3: CASSPGPSGNYEQYF
J: TRBJ1-2; V: TRBV4-2; CDR3: CASSHVDRGDGYTF
J: TRBJ2-5; V: TRBV30; CDR3: CAWNPGGRETQYF
J: TRBJ2-7; V: TRBV7-2; CDR3: CASSSSLSGGAYEQYF
J: TRBJ2-1; V: TRBV5-1; CDR3: CASSYPDPGNEQFF
J: TRBJ2-7; V: TRBV18; CDR3: CASSQDSYEQYF
J: TRBJ1-2; V: TRBV20-1; CDR3: CSAKTGVDYGYTF
J: TRBJ2-5; V: TRBV12-3/TRBV12-4; CDR3: CASSFRAYQETQYF
J: TRBJ1-1; V: TRBV28; CDR3: CASTGNTEAFF
J: TRBJ1-1; V: TRBV29-1; CDR3: CSAGTGYVTEAFF
J: TRBJ2-1; V: TRBV12-5; CDR3: CASGIGDRISSSYNEQFF
J: TRBJ1-1; V: TRBV7-6; CDR3: CASSPWTGEVTEAFF
J: TRBJ1-1; V: TRBV7-8; CDR3: CASSTPLSGVAFF
J: TRBJ2-3; V: TRBV7-2; CDR3: CASSRAGRGTDTQYF
J: TRBJ1-6; V: TRBV20-1; CDR3: CSARDATGAWSPLHF
J: TRBJ2-7; V: TRBV4-3; CDR3: CASSQGLVTAYEQYF
J: TRBJ1-2; V: TRBV20-1; CDR3: CSARDGTMGPNYGYTF